A selection of T cell receptor beta chains follows, all from one sample in a study of cytomegalovirus exposure and HLA in healthy donors. TCRdb's table, derived via immunoSEQ multiplex PCR, lists solely in-frame clones and lacks some. The sample holds 150,000 to 200,000 clones, approximately 80% seen once. Source material: PBMCs. The origin of the receptors is a woman in her 40s in good health and CMV-seronegative. Each CDR3 is given with its conserved first and last residue. D genes are given only for firm matches. Clone size is stated in some rows and not others, as once, few, many or a class when expanded.

abundance: .
d_gene: TRBD1
v_gene: TRBV11-3
j_gene: TRBJ2-7
CDR3nt: TGTGCCAGCAGTTGGCCGGGACAGGGTTCCGACGAGCAGTACTTC
CDR3aa: CASSWPGQGSDEQYF

abundance: .
d_gene: .
v_gene: TRBV6-1
j_gene: TRBJ1-1
CDR3nt: TGTGCCAGCAGCCACTTTCCGGGTGAGACTGAAGCTTTCTTT
CDR3aa: CASSHFPGETEAFF

abundance: .
d_gene: TRBD1
v_gene: TRBV2
j_gene: TRBJ2-7
CDR3nt: TGTGCCAGCGGACAGGACTCCTACGAGCAGTACTTC
CDR3aa: CASGQDSYEQYF

abundance: few
d_gene: .
v_gene: TRBV28
j_gene: TRBJ1-1
CDR3nt: TGTGCCAGCAGTCCCTTTTTGAACACTGAAGCTTTCTTT
CDR3aa: CASSPFLNTEAFF

abundance: .
d_gene: TRBD1
v_gene: TRBV4-2
j_gene: TRBJ1-5
CDR3nt: TGTGCCAGCAGCCAAGAATTTTCGGGACAGAAATCCCAGCATTTT
CDR3aa: CASSQEFSGQKSQHF

abundance: .
d_gene: .
v_gene: TRBV4-1
j_gene: TRBJ2-3
CDR3nt: TGCGCCAGCAGCCAAGAAGCCAGGGGGAGGACAGATACGCAGTATTTT
CDR3aa: CASSQEARGRTDTQYF

abundance: .
d_gene: .
v_gene: TRBV28
j_gene: TRBJ1-1
CDR3nt: TGTGCCAGCAGCCTAGGCAGGGGGAACACTGAAGCTTTCTTT
CDR3aa: CASSLGRGNTEAFF

abundance: .
d_gene: .
v_gene: TRBV20-1
j_gene: TRBJ1-1
CDR3nt: TGCAGTGTCCGCAGGGTTGGTGGAGCTTTCTTT
CDR3aa: CSVRRVGGAFF

abundance: .
d_gene: .
v_gene: TRBV4-3
j_gene: TRBJ2-2
CDR3nt: TGCGCCAGCAGCCAAGATTTAGTTAACACCGGGGAGCTGTTTTTT
CDR3aa: CASSQDLVNTGELFF

abundance: .
d_gene: .
v_gene: TRBV9
j_gene: TRBJ2-3
CDR3nt: TGTGCCAGCAGCGTAAGTACAGGGCTAGCCACAGATACGCAGTATTTT
CDR3aa: CASSVSTGLATDTQYF

abundance: .
d_gene: TRBD1
v_gene: TRBV6-5
j_gene: TRBJ1-1
CDR3nt: TGTGCCAGCAGTTGGACAGGGTTTGGCACTGAAGCTTTCTTT
CDR3aa: CASSWTGFGTEAFF

abundance: .
d_gene: TRBD1
v_gene: TRBV7-9
j_gene: TRBJ1-1
CDR3nt: TGTGCCAGCAGCCATATTGGGACAGGGGCAGTGAACACTGAAGCTTTCTTT
CDR3aa: CASSHIGTGAVNTEAFF

abundance: once
d_gene: .
v_gene: TRBV5-6
j_gene: TRBJ2-7
CDR3nt: TGTGCCAGCAGCCTGGACTTCTACGAGCAGTACTTC
CDR3aa: CASSLDFYEQYF

abundance: .
d_gene: TRBD2
v_gene: TRBV9
j_gene: TRBJ2-3
CDR3nt: TGTGCCAGCAGCCCCCGGATAGCGGGGGGCACAGATACGCAGTATTTT
CDR3aa: CASSPRIAGGTDTQYF

abundance: .
d_gene: TRBD1
v_gene: TRBV11-2
j_gene: TRBJ1-6
CDR3nt: TGTGCCAGCAGCTCCTTACGTACAGGGGGTAATTCACCCCTCCACTTT
CDR3aa: CASSSLRTGGNSPLHF

abundance: once
d_gene: TRBD1
v_gene: TRBV2
j_gene: TRBJ2-2
CDR3nt: TGTGCCAGCAGGAGGGACAGCAGGAACACCGGGGAGCTGTTTTTT
CDR3aa: CASRRDSRNTGELFF

abundance: .
d_gene: .
v_gene: TRBV4-3
j_gene: TRBJ2-1
CDR3nt: TGCGCCAGCAGCCAAGATCGGGGACAAAAGAATGAGCAGTTCTTC
CDR3aa: CASSQDRGQKNEQFF

abundance: .
d_gene: .
v_gene: TRBV6-5
j_gene: TRBJ2-7
CDR3nt: TGTGCCAGTGGGGCAGGGATCTCCTACGAGCAGTACTTC
CDR3aa: CASGAGISYEQYF

abundance: .
d_gene: TRBD1
v_gene: TRBV18
j_gene: TRBJ2-1
CDR3nt: TGTGCCAGCTCTCAGCGGACAGGTGGGGGTACGCCGTTCTACAATGAGCAGTTCTTC
CDR3aa: CASSQRTGGGTPFYNEQFF

abundance: .
d_gene: .
v_gene: TRBV5-4
j_gene: TRBJ2-7
CDR3nt: TGTGCCAGCAGCGGCGGGGCCTCCTACGAGCAGTACTTC
CDR3aa: CASSGGASYEQYF

abundance: .
d_gene: .
v_gene: TRBV28
j_gene: TRBJ1-2
CDR3nt: TGTGCCAGCAGTTTTTCAGGGAACGGCTACACCTTC
CDR3aa: CASSFSGNGYTF

abundance: .
d_gene: .
v_gene: TRBV10-3
j_gene: TRBJ1-4
CDR3nt: TGTGCCACCTCCGCGGGAAGTTCCCTTGCAACTAATGAAAAACTGTTTTTT
CDR3aa: CATSAGSSLATNEKLFF

abundance: .
d_gene: TRBD1
v_gene: TRBV2
j_gene: TRBJ2-1
CDR3nt: TGTGCCAGCTCGGTAGGGACAGGGGCCTACAATGAGCAGTTCTTC
CDR3aa: CASSVGTGAYNEQFF

abundance: .
d_gene: .
v_gene: TRBV6-5
j_gene: TRBJ2-7
CDR3nt: TGTGCCAGCAGTTGGACTTCACAGGGAACCCCCTACGAGCAGTACTTC
CDR3aa: CASSWTSQGTPYEQYF

abundance: .
d_gene: TRBD2
v_gene: TRBV25-1
j_gene: TRBJ2-3
CDR3nt: TGTGCCAGCAGTCGGGAGGGATTCACAGATACGCAGTATTTT
CDR3aa: CASSREGFTDTQYF

abundance: .
d_gene: TRBD1
v_gene: TRBV30
j_gene: TRBJ1-2
CDR3nt: TGTGCCTGGGGGACAGGGGCGGCTGGCTACACCTTC
CDR3aa: CAWGTGAAGYTF

abundance: .
d_gene: .
v_gene: TRBV9
j_gene: TRBJ2-7
CDR3nt: TGTGCCAGCAGCGTAGGGGACACCCTGGGCTACGAGCAGTACTTC
CDR3aa: CASSVGDTLGYEQYF

abundance: .
d_gene: TRBD2
v_gene: TRBV7-3
j_gene: TRBJ2-5
CDR3nt: TGTGCCAGCAGCTTGCGGGGGGCCCACCAAGAGACCCAGTACTTC
CDR3aa: CASSLRGAHQETQYF

abundance: .
d_gene: TRBD1
v_gene: TRBV14
j_gene: TRBJ1-2
CDR3nt: TGTGCCAGCAGCCAAGATTTTACAGGGGTGCTTACGGATGGCTACACCTTC
CDR3aa: CASSQDFTGVLTDGYTF

abundance: .
d_gene: .
v_gene: TRBV6-4
j_gene: TRBJ2-1
CDR3nt: TGTGCCAGCGCAGACAATGAGCAGTTCTTC
CDR3aa: CASADNEQFF

abundance: once
d_gene: .
v_gene: TRBV6-1
j_gene: TRBJ1-2
CDR3nt: TGTGCCAGCAAGGAGCCGTGGAGTGGCTACACCTTC
CDR3aa: CASKEPWSGYTF

abundance: .
d_gene: TRBD2
v_gene: TRBV27
j_gene: TRBJ2-3
CDR3nt: TGTGCCAGCAGTTTATCCTGGGGGGGAGGGGCAGATACGCAGTATTTT
CDR3aa: CASSLSWGGGADTQYF

abundance: .
d_gene: TRBD1
v_gene: TRBV7-9
j_gene: TRBJ2-3
CDR3nt: TGTGCCAGCAGCTTAAGACAGGGGACAGATACGCAGTATTTT
CDR3aa: CASSLRQGTDTQYF

abundance: .
d_gene: TRBD1
v_gene: TRBV7-3
j_gene: TRBJ2-1
CDR3nt: TGTGCCAGCAGCTCGACAGGGGGCAACTACAATGAGCAGTTCTTC
CDR3aa: CASSSTGGNYNEQFF

abundance: few
d_gene: .
v_gene: TRBV28
j_gene: TRBJ2-3
CDR3nt: TGTGCCAGCAGTTTGATGGCGAGGACAGATACGCAGTATTTT
CDR3aa: CASSLMARTDTQYF

abundance: .
d_gene: .
v_gene: TRBV5-6
j_gene: TRBJ1-6
CDR3nt: TGTGCCAGCCTCCGCACCAGGGGAAATTCACCCCTCCACTTT
CDR3aa: CASLRTRGNSPLHF

abundance: once
d_gene: .
v_gene: TRBV5-8
j_gene: TRBJ1-4
CDR3nt: TGTGCCAGCAGCTTGGCCACCCTCGGGGTCGGGGAAAAACTGTTTTTT
CDR3aa: CASSLATLGVGEKLFF

abundance: .
d_gene: TRBD1
v_gene: TRBV7-2
j_gene: TRBJ2-7
CDR3nt: TGTGCCAGCAGCCCAAGGGACAGGGCTTTGAGGGAGCAGTACTTC
CDR3aa: CASSPRDRALREQYF

abundance: .
d_gene: TRBD2
v_gene: TRBV4-1
j_gene: TRBJ2-4
CDR3nt: TGCGCCAGCAGCCAGCCTCTAGCGGGGAGGGGAAACATTCAGTACTTC
CDR3aa: CASSQPLAGRGNIQYF

abundance: .
d_gene: TRBD2
v_gene: TRBV4-3
j_gene: TRBJ2-7
CDR3nt: TGCGCCAGCAGCCTCCGGGTTAGCGGGGCCTACGAGCAGTACTTC
CDR3aa: CASSLRVSGAYEQYF

abundance: .
d_gene: TRBD1
v_gene: TRBV4-3
j_gene: TRBJ2-7
CDR3nt: TGCGCCAGCAGCCAAGACATCAGGGGGACCTACGAGCAGTACTTC
CDR3aa: CASSQDIRGTYEQYF

abundance: once
d_gene: .
v_gene: TRBV9
j_gene: TRBJ2-2
CDR3nt: TGTGCCAGCAGCGTAGAGAACAGCGGGGAGCTGTTTTTT
CDR3aa: CASSVENSGELFF

abundance: .
d_gene: .
v_gene: TRBV6-6
j_gene: TRBJ2-7
CDR3nt: TGTGCCAGCAGTTACTATACGGTCACCTACGAGCAGTACTTC
CDR3aa: CASSYYTVTYEQYF

abundance: .
d_gene: TRBD2
v_gene: TRBV11-2
j_gene: TRBJ2-7
CDR3nt: TGTGCCAGCAGTTTTCGACTAGCGGGGGGTCTCTACGAGCAGTACTTC
CDR3aa: CASSFRLAGGLYEQYF

abundance: .
d_gene: TRBD2
v_gene: TRBV28
j_gene: TRBJ2-7
CDR3nt: TGTGCCAGCAGTTTATTAGCGGGACTTTCCTACGAGCAGTACTTC
CDR3aa: CASSLLAGLSYEQYF

abundance: .
d_gene: TRBD1
v_gene: TRBV2
j_gene: TRBJ2-7
CDR3nt: TGTGCCAGCAGTTTTGACAGGGGGCTATACGAGCAGTACTTC
CDR3aa: CASSFDRGLYEQYF

abundance: .
d_gene: .
v_gene: TRBV15
j_gene: TRBJ1-2
CDR3nt: TGTGCCACCAGCAGAGTGGCCCTAAGAGACACCACATTCCTCCCTTCCTCGGGCTACACCTTC
CDR3aa: CATSRVALRDTTFLPSSGYTF

abundance: .
d_gene: .
v_gene: TRBV27
j_gene: TRBJ2-5
CDR3nt: TGTGCCAGCAGTTTTGGCAGGGGTCGAGAGACCCAGTACTTC
CDR3aa: CASSFGRGRETQYF

abundance: .
d_gene: TRBD1
v_gene: TRBV4-3
j_gene: TRBJ2-1
CDR3nt: TGCGCCAGCAGCGAAGTAGGATCGGGACAGGGACCCTACAATGAGCAGTTCTTC
CDR3aa: CASSEVGSGQGPYNEQFF

abundance: .
d_gene: TRBD2
v_gene: TRBV19
j_gene: TRBJ2-5
CDR3nt: TGTGCCAGTAGTATAGATGGGACTACCCAAGAGACCCAGTACTTC
CDR3aa: CASSIDGTTQETQYF

abundance: .
d_gene: .
v_gene: TRBV10-3
j_gene: TRBJ2-5
CDR3nt: TGTGCCATCAGTGAGTCCAGGGAAGGGGTGACCCAGTACTTC
CDR3aa: CAISESREGVTQYF